The clone carrying this TCR beta chain was detected only once. CDR1 and CDR2 (germline): SGHTA, FQGNSA. This CDR3 contains 16 residues. After removal of 5 bases from V and 7 bases from J, the junction contained 14 bases not matched to a gene. These data come from a study of blood T cell repertoires in COVID-19. TCRdb keeps only in-frame clones here, not all; method: immunoSEQ multiplex PCR. The top ten hold just under 2% of the sample, which has about 71,000 clones, 70% to 90% seen once. Material for sequencing was peripheral blood. This TCR came from a man aged 25-45 years with acute or convalescent COVID-19. The chain employs TRBV7-2 and TRBJ1-5, with 7 bases fitting TRBD1. DNA of the CDR3: TGTGCCAGCAGCCCTGGGAGCTTTACAGGGGCCCAGCCCCAGCATTTT. Translating it yields CASSPGSFTGAQPQHF.